This TCR beta chain was observed in a study of T-cell reconstitution after alpha-beta-depleted transplantation in children. Trimming shortened V by 0 bases and J by 3 bases, and 14 bases separated the two germline ends. Looked up from germline, CDR1 is SGHNT and CDR2 is YYREEE (reference sequence). The CDR3 has 16 amino acids. For TCRbeta, the library was prepared with unique molecular identifiers. A single record per CDR3 protein comes from TCRdb applying MiXCR to the PCR reads. This sample has over 400,000 distinct CDR3 sequences, with under 15% found just once. This sequence was found in a human donor who donated a stem cell graft to a child with combined immunodeficiency. The rearrangement joins TRBV5-4 to TRBJ2-3; D perhaps matches TRBD2 (5 bases). Specimen: PBMCs from the stem cell graft donor, collected from the stem cell graft. CDR3 loop: CASSLASLTGTDTQYF. CDR3 coding DNA: TGTGCCAGCAGCTTGGCCAGCCTCACGGGGACAGATACGCAGTATTTT.